What follows are 30 T cell receptor beta chains derived from one specimen sequenced in a study of cytomegalovirus exposure and HLA in healthy donors. The PCR contained 60 Vbeta and 13 Jbeta primers. Clones were read by immunoSEQ multiplex PCR, and TCRdb kept only the in-frame ones, dropping some. The repertoire shows around 35,000 clones; the top ten hold under 2%. Sequencing input: PBMCs. These receptors were taken from a woman in her 40s in good health and CMV-seropositive.

This chain joins TRBV5-1 and TRBJ1-6; D not resolved. CDR3 length: 14 residues. CDR1 and CDR2 from the germline V gene are SGHRS and YFSETQ. V dropped 4 bases and J dropped 4 bases, with 9 bases sitting between them. The CDR3 here is CASSPEQYNSPLHF. CDR3 sequence (DNA): TGCGCCAGCAGCCCTGAACAGTATAATTCACCCCTCCACTTT.

The chain is built from TRBV30 and TRBJ2-7, with 7 bases lining up with TRBD2. Germline CDR1 GTSNPN, CDR2 SVGIG (reference sequence). V gave up 2 bases and J gave up 0 bases; unmatched junction bases: 10. CDR3 size: 16 residues. This chain's CDR3 is CAWSTRGGVFSYEQYF. The CDR3 DNA reads as TGTGCCTGGAGTACCCGTGGGGGGGTATTCTCCTACGAGCAGTACTTC.

The V call is TRBV5-6, the J call TRBJ2-2; D unresolved. CDR3 size: 15 residues. V lost 3 bases and J lost 5, with 14 bases in between. Germline V gives CDR1 SGHDT, CDR2 YYEEEE. The CDR3 protein is CASSSPGLNTGELFF. CDR3 sequence (DNA): TGTGCCAGCAGCTCACCTGGCCTCAATACCGGGGAGCTGTTTTTT.

The chain employs TRBV9 and TRBJ2-2; TRBD1 matches at 8 bases. CDR1 is SGDLS and CDR2 is YYNGEE in the germline V gene. The CDR3 is 17 amino acids. V dropped 0 bases and J dropped 6; count of bases not matched to a gene: 10. CDR3 bases: TGTGCCAGCAGCGTAGCTAGGGGGACAGGTCTTGCCGGGGAGCTGTTTTTT. Residues: CASSVARGTGLAGELFF.

The chain carries TRBV5-1 and TRBJ2-4; no definite D call. The germline V gene has CDR1 SGHRS and CDR2 YFSETQ. V lost 3 bases to trimming and J lost 4 bases, with 17 bases between them. There are 16 residues in the CDR3. CDR3 nucleotides: TGCGCCAGCAGCTCAGTCGAGGTGAGTGGTAAAAACATTCAGTACTTC. Its translation is CASSSVEVSGKNIQYF.

Regarding this clone: This CDR3 fails to terminate in the conserved phenylalanine or tryptophan, so it likely reflects a read error. The chain joins TRBV9 to TRBJ1-2; 10 positions agree with TRBD1. V shed 0 bases and J 7 bases; nucleotides not matched to a gene: 6. This CDR3 contains 15 residues. CDR1 and CDR2 (germline): SGDLS, YYNGEE. The CDR3, as DNA: TGTGCCAGCAGCGTAGTGACAGGGGGCGGAGGTGGCTACACCTCC. The encoded protein is CASSVVTGGGGGYTS.

The gene calls are TRBV2 and TRBJ2-3, with a weak D call TRBD2 (5 bases). This CDR3 contains 14 residues. Deletions cut 8 bases from V and 3 bases from J, with 15 bases between. In germline, CDR1 is SNHLY, CDR2 FYNNEI. The CDR3 DNA reads as TGTGCCAGCCGGGGTTGGGATTTGACAGATACGCAGTATTTT. Its protein product is CASRGWDLTDTQYF.

As for this clone: A junction end diverges from the germline sequence, so it may reflect a read error. The chain is built from TRBV5-1 and TRBJ2-5; 8 bases are shared with TRBD2. Germline-derived CDR1 and CDR2 are SGHRS and YFSETQ. The CDR3 has 13 amino acids. CDR3 sequence reads: CASSSPGGLEVDF. The CDR3 DNA sequence: TGCGCCAGCAGCTCGCCCGGGGGACTAGAGGTTGACTTC.

V usage is TRBV5-5 and J usage is TRBJ2-6, with TRBD1 matching 8 bases. Germline CDR1 SGHKS, CDR2 YYEKEE (reference sequence). V lost 1 base, J lost 0 bases, and 12 bases stayed unmatched. The CDR3 length is 20 residues. CDR3 region: CASSLFPTPGGPSGANVLTF. The CDR3 nucleotides are TGTGCCAGCAGCTTGTTTCCCACCCCAGGGGGCCCCTCTGGGGCCAACGTCCTGACTTTC.

The genes are TRBV4-2 and TRBJ1-6, with 7 nucleotides matching TRBD1. The J segment lost 9 bases and the V segment lost 5 bases, leaving 13 bases of the junction unmatched. CDR1 and CDR2 from the germline V gene are LGHNA and YNFKEQ. The CDR3 spans 16 residues. The CDR3 sequence is CASSSQGVGVGSPLHF. The CDR3 DNA is TGTGCCAGCAGCTCCCAGGGGGTAGGGGTAGGTTCACCCCTCCACTTT.

The chain has TRBV7-9 and TRBJ2-7; TRBD2 aligns across 7 bases. Per the germline V gene, CDR1 is SEHNR and CDR2 is FQNEAQ (reference sequence). The CDR3 runs 15 residues. V lost 5 bases to trimming and J lost 3 bases; unmatched junction nucleotides: 10. CDR3 bases: TGTGCCAGCAGCCTTGAGGGCGGGGGTTTCTACGAGCAGTACTTC. Its translation: CASSLEGGGFYEQYF. Combining the CDR3 with reference TRBV7-9 and TRBJ2-7 gives the whole variable domain DTGVSQNPRHKITKRGQNVTFRCDPISEHNRLYWYRQTLGQGPEFLTYFQNEAQLEKSRLLSDRFSAERPKGSFSTLEIQRTEQGDSAMYLCASSLEGGGFYEQYFGPGTRLTVT.

The V gene is TRBV19, the J gene TRBJ1-5; D gene unclear. The V gene's germline CDR1 is LNHDA and CDR2 SQIVND (reference sequence). The CDR3 runs 14 residues. V was pared by 3 bases and J by 4 bases, with 10 bases between. CDR3 sequence: CASSMHRENQPQHF. CDR3 coding DNA: TGTGCCAGTAGTATGCACCGGGAGAATCAGCCCCAGCATTTT.

The chain recombines TRBV9 with TRBJ2-3; 7 nucleotides align to TRBD2. The germline V gene encodes CDR1 SGDLS and CDR2 YYNGEE. The CDR3 length is 15 residues. V was clipped by 4 bases and J by 6 bases; unmatched bases: 11. CDR3 residues: CASSPGTTLGDTQYF. Written as DNA, the CDR3 is TGTGCCAGCAGCCCTGGGACTACTCTGGGGGATACGCAGTATTTT.

This chain uses TRBV5-6 with TRBJ2-7; no firm D call. This CDR3 contains 12 residues. Germline V gives CDR1 SGHDT, CDR2 YYEEEE. Deletions cut 2 bases from V and 4 bases from J, with 7 bases between. Here the CDR3 DNA reads TGTGCCAGCAGCTTCCAGACATACGAGCAGTACTTC. This gives the protein CASSFQTYEQYF.

The CDR3 sequence: CSVTPGSSTDTQYF. CDR3 nucleotides: TGCAGCGTAACCCCGGGTTCCAGCACAGATACGCAGTATTTT. This rearrangement joins TRBV29-1 to TRBJ2-3; D remains ambiguous. This CDR3 contains 14 residues. Germline V gives CDR1 SQVTM, CDR2 ANQGSEA. The V and J ends lost 6 bases and 0 bases respectively, with 13 bases between them.

Measured by frequency, this clone is medium-sized. The chain links TRBV7-9 to TRBJ2-1, with 12 bases aligning to TRBD2. Germline V gene data show CDR1 as SEHNR and CDR2 as FQNEAQ (reference sequence). Trimming cost V 1 base and J 2 bases; bases outside gene matches: 0. The CDR3 loop spans 16 amino acids. The chain's CDR3 is CASSLGLAGAYNEQFF. In nucleotides, the CDR3 is TGTGCCAGCAGCTTAGGACTAGCGGGGGCCTACAATGAGCAGTTCTTC. The whole variable domain, filled in from reference TRBV7-9 and TRBJ2-1, reads DTGVSQNPRHKITKRGQNVTFRCDPISEHNRLYWYRQTLGQGPEFLTYFQNEAQLEKSRLLSDRFSAERPKGSFSTLEIQRTEQGDSAMYLCASSLGLAGAYNEQFFGPGTRLTVL.

The CDR3 loop is CASSLGETRHRAYEQYF. The DNA for the CDR3 is TGTGCCAGCAGCCTGGGAGAGACTAGGCATAGAGCCTACGAGCAGTACTTC. The J gene is TRBJ2-7, the V gene TRBV5-6; tentative D call: TRBD2 (6 bases). CDR1 is SGHDT, CDR2 YYEEEE, per germline. The CDR3 is made up of 17 amino acids. Trimming took 4 bases from V and 2 from J, leaving 22 bases between them.

The rearrangement uses TRBV30 and TRBJ1-5, with D tentatively TRBD1 (5 bases). Trimming took off 5 bases at V and 4 bases at J, with 21 bases between the two ends. The CDR3 has 16 amino acids. Germline V gene lookup returns CDR1 GTSNPN and CDR2 SVGIG (reference sequence). This chain's CDR3 is CAWGGQGGVGNQPQHF. As DNA, the CDR3 is TGTGCCTGGGGTGGGCAGGGAGGGGTGGGAAATCAGCCCCAGCATTTT.

For this clone: The sample carries other DNA sequences with the same CDR3. V gene TRBV9 combines with J gene TRBJ1-2; tentative D call: TRBD1 (6 bases). CDR3 length: 14 residues. Per the germline V gene, CDR1 is SGDLS and CDR2 is YYNGEE. V was trimmed by 0 bases and J by 4 bases, leaving 10 bases between them. The CDR3 protein is CASSVDVQGYGYTF. The DNA for the CDR3 is TGTGCCAGCAGCGTAGATGTACAGGGCTATGGCTACACCTTC.

This chain connects TRBV29-1 to TRBJ1-1; no reliable D call. The CDR3 is 13 residues long. V lost 6 bases, J lost 0 bases, and 11 bases lay in between. Germline CDR1 reads SQVTM; CDR2 reads ANQGSEA. The CDR3 DNA reads as TGCAGCGTGAATACCGGGATGAACACTGAAGCTTTCTTT. Translation gives CSVNTGMNTEAFF.

The chain employs TRBV7-3 and TRBJ2-1; 7 nucleotides match TRBD1. Unmatched junction bases numbered 4, after V lost 4 bases and J lost 10 bases. The germline gives CDR1 SGHTA, CDR2 FQGTGA. CDR3 length: 12 amino acids. The CDR3 loop reads CASSSQDREQFF. The DNA for the CDR3 is TGTGCCAGCAGCTCACAGGACAGGGAGCAGTTCTTC.

V and J are TRBV19 and TRBJ1-6; D is uncertain. The V and J ends lost 7 bases and 5 bases respectively, with 15 bases between them. Germline CDR1 is LNHDA and CDR2 is SQIVND (reference sequence). There are 15 residues in the CDR3. The CDR3 reads CASTPTRNDNSPLHF. CDR3 in DNA: TGTGCCAGTACCCCGACAAGGAACGATAATTCACCCCTCCACTTT.

The chain has TRBV9 and TRBJ2-5; 8 bases agree with TRBD1. With V trimmed by 6 bases and J by 2 bases, 6 bases remained unmatched. CDR3 size: 14 residues. The germline CDR1 and CDR2 sequences are SGDLS and YYNGEE. The CDR3 DNA follows: TGTGCCAGCAACATACAGGGGGATCAAGAGACCCAGTACTTC. Its protein is CASNIQGDQETQYF.

The chain combines TRBV29-1 with TRBJ1-2; no clear D gene. Germline CDR1 is SQVTM and CDR2 is ANQGSEA. The V gene lost 2 bases and the J gene lost 6 bases, with 16 bases spanning the gap. This CDR3 has 14 residues. CDR3: CSVEPPGLSDGYTF. The CDR3 DNA sequence: TGCAGCGTTGAACCCCCCGGGTTGAGCGATGGCTACACCTTC.

The chain couples TRBV5-1 to TRBJ2-5, with D possibly TRBD1 on 7 matching bases. Trimming shortened V by 0 bases and J by 2 bases, and 11 bases separated the two germline ends. CDR1 and CDR2 (germline): SGHRS, YFSETQ. CDR3 size: 15 residues. The CDR3 region has the DNA TGCGCCAGCAGCTTGGTTGCAGGGGGGCAAGAGACCCAGTACTTC. This encodes CASSLVAGGQETQYF. Supplemented by reference TRBV5-1 and TRBJ2-5, the full variable domain reads KAGVTQTPRYLIKTRGQQVTLSCSPISGHRSVSWYQQTPGQGLQFLFEYFSETQRNKGNFPGRFSGRQFSNSRSEMNVSTLELGDSALYLCASSLVAGGQETQYFGPGTRLLVL.

Written as DNA, the CDR3 is TGTGCCAGCCGAGCCCTTAGCGGTGGCGGGGAGACCCAGTACTTC. This codes for CASRALSGGGETQYF. This chain links TRBV6-1 with TRBJ2-5, with D tentatively TRBD2 (6 bases). The CDR3 totals 15 residues. Germline-derived CDR1 and CDR2 are MNHNS and SASEGT. Trimming pared 8 bases from V and 5 bases from J, leaving 21 bases between.

The rearrangement links TRBV6-6 to TRBJ2-1, with 8 positions matching TRBD2. This CDR3 has 14 amino acids. The germline V gene encodes CDR1 MNHNY and CDR2 SVGAGI (reference sequence). With V trimmed by 2 bases and J by 8 bases, 5 bases remained unmatched. CDR3 coding DNA: TGTGCCAGCAGTTACGGCGGGGGGCGAGATGAGCAGTTCTTC. It encodes CASSYGGGRDEQFF.

The J gene is TRBJ2-7, the V gene TRBV4-2; TRBD1 aligns across 7 bases. Germline V gene data show CDR1 as LGHNA and CDR2 as YNFKEQ. There are 15 residues in the CDR3. Germline trimming cut 1 base from V and 2 bases from J; bases unmatched to any gene: 5. CDR3 in DNA: TGTGCCAGCAGCCAAGCCGGGACAGAAGCCTACGAGCAGTACTTC. Translation gives CASSQAGTEAYEQYF.

The CDR3 sequence: CASSFRTGSEQYF. The CDR3 DNA follows: TGTGCCAGCAGCTTCAGGACAGGGTCCGAGCAGTACTTC. This sequence joins TRBV11-3 and TRBJ2-7; 8 nucleotides line up with TRBD1. This CDR3 region has 13 residues. Germline V CDR1 and CDR2: SGHNT, YENEEA. Trimming took 3 bases from V and 6 from J; bases not matched to a gene: 4.

The V and J genes are TRBV7-9 and TRBJ2-5; 10 bases agree with TRBD2. Germline loops: CDR1 SEHNR, CDR2 FQNEAQ (reference sequence). The length of the CDR3 is 16 residues. The V segment lost 4 bases and the J segment 3 bases; nucleotides outside the gene matches: 8. In nucleotides, the CDR3 is TGTGCCAGCAGCTACAAACCGCTAGCGGGAGAAGAGACCCAGTACTTC. Translating it yields CASSYKPLAGEETQYF.